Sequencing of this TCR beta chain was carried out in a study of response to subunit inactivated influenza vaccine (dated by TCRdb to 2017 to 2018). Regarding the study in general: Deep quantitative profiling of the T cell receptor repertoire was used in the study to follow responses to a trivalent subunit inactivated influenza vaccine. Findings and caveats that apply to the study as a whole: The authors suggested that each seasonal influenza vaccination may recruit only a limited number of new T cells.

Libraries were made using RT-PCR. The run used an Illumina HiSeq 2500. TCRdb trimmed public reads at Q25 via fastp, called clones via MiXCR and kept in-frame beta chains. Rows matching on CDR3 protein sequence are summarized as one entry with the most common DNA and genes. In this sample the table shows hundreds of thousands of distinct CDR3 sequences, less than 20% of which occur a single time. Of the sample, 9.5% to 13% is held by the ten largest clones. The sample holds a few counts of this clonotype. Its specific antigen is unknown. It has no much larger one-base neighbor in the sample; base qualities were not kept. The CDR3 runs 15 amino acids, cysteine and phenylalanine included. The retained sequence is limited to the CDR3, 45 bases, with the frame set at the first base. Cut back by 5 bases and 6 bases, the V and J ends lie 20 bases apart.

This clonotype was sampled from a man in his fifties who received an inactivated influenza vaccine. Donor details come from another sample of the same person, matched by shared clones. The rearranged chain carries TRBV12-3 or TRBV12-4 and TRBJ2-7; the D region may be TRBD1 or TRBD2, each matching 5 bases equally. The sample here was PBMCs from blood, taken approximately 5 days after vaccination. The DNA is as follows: TGTGCCAGCAGTCCTGTTGGGGGTGGATTGGGCGAGCAGTACTTC. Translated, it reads CASSPVGGGLGEQYF.